Following are 13 T cell receptor beta chains from one sample sequenced in a study of T cell responses to AZD1222 COVID-19 vaccine (TCRdb year 2021). According to the study, the label for this sample's time point signals: about 28 days (+/-7) after the second vaccine dose. Library preparation used the immunoSEQ multiplex PCR assay. TCRdb carries this immuneACCESS record with in-frame sequences only. Its versions omit some clonotypes, under half of them owing to an unresolved V gene in the studies checked, with the rest unexplained. The sample table holds 45,000 to 50,000 clones, of which 89% were seen once. Approximately 5% of the sample goes to the ten largest clones. The starting material was peripheral blood, obtained 28 days after the second AZD1222 dose. The receptors originated from an adult who received the AZD1222 COVID-19 vaccine.

V usage is TRBV4-2 and J usage is TRBJ2-1; 7 bases agree with TRBD1. CDR3 length equals 14 residues. With V trimmed by 2 bases and J by 4 bases, 2 bases remained unmatched. Germline CDR1 and CDR2: LGHNA and YNFKEQ. CDR3: CASSQSTGYNEQFF. CDR3 nucleotides: TGTGCCAGCAGCCAATCGACAGGGTACAATGAGCAGTTCTTC.

V and J are TRBV3-1 (or the pseudogene TRBV3-2) and TRBJ1-1; D is unclear. CDR3 length: 14 residues. V lost 5 bases and J 3 bases, leaving 13 bases between the germline ends. CDR1 and CDR2 (germline): LGHDT, YNNKEL (reference sequence). The CDR3 here is CASSLRGADTEAFF. CDR3 sequence (DNA): TGTGCCAGCAGCTTACGGGGAGCGGACACTGAAGCTTTCTTT.

J is TRBJ2-3 and V is TRBV14, with 8 bases that match TRBD1. V gave up 0 bases and J gave up 5 bases; unmatched junction bases: 22. CDR1 is SGHDN and CDR2 is FVKESK in the germline V gene. The CDR3 is made up of 21 amino acids. CDR3 coding DNA: TGTGCCAGCAGCCAAGATCCCGGGACAGGTCTGAATTTTGTTATCAGAGATACGCAGTATTTT. This gives the protein CASSQDPGTGLNFVIRDTQYF.

The chain employs TRBV7-8 and TRBJ2-7; no firm D call. CDR1 and CDR2 (germline): SGHVS, FQNEAQ. This CDR3 is built from 15 residues. V was clipped by 1 base and J by 0 bases, with 10 bases between them. Here the CDR3 DNA reads TGTGCCAGCAGCTTAGTTTCCCAGGTCTCCTACGAGCAGTACTTC. Translation gives CASSLVSQVSYEQYF.

The V gene is TRBV19, the J gene TRBJ1-3, with 8 bases identical to TRBD1. The CDR3 covers 16 residues. Germline V gene data show CDR1 as LNHDA and CDR2 as SQIVND (reference sequence). The junction had 11 bases not matched to a gene; V was cut back by 6 bases and J by 4 bases. The CDR3 bases are TGTGCCAGTAGCCCAGGGGGCGGTTTTAGAGGAAACACCATATATTTT. Translated, it gives CASSPGGGFRGNTIYF. Combining the CDR3 with reference TRBV19 and TRBJ1-3 gives the whole variable domain DGGITQSPKYLFRKEGQNVTLSCEQNLNHDAMYWYRQDPGQGLRLIYYSQIVNDFQKGDIAEGYSVSREKKESFPLTVTSAQKNPTAFYLCASSPGGGFRGNTIYFGEGSWLTVV.

The chain has TRBV6-5 and TRBJ1-1, with 7 bases aligning to TRBD1. CDR3 length: 16 residues. Trimming took 2 bases from V and 2 from J; bases not matched to a gene: 8. CDR1 is MNHEY and CDR2 is SVGAGI in the germline V gene. The DNA for the CDR3 is TGTGCCAGCAGTTACAAGACAGGGCTTGGAAACACTGAAGCTTTCTTT. Amino acid sequence: CASSYKTGLGNTEAFF.

The genes are TRBV7-3 and TRBJ2-3, with a possible D match to TRBD2 (6 bases). Trimming took 5 bases from V and 0 from J, leaving 12 bases between them. Per the germline V gene, CDR1 is SGHTA and CDR2 is FQGTGA. CDR3 length: 15 residues. In nucleotides, the CDR3 is TGTGCCAGCAGCCTACTCGGGACTAGCACAGATACGCAGTATTTT. It translates to CASSLLGTSTDTQYF.

V is TRBV3-1 (or the pseudogene TRBV3-2) and J is TRBJ1-5; maybe TRBD1 (5 bases). CDR1 is LGHDT and CDR2 is YNNKEL in the germline V gene (reference sequence). CDR3 size: 14 residues. V lost 4 bases, J lost 5 bases, and 12 bases lay in between. The CDR3 DNA follows: TGTGCCAGCAGCCCAGGGAGGGGAGATCAGCCCCAGCATTTT. It yields the protein CASSPGRGDQPQHF.

The chain has TRBV6-5 and TRBJ2-2, with TRBD1 matching over 9 bases. This CDR3 region has 16 residues. Unmatched junction bases numbered 3, after V lost 2 bases and J lost 2 bases. Germline-derived CDR1 and CDR2 are MNHEY and SVGAGI. CDR3 bases: TGTGCCAGCAGTTACAGGGGACAGGGTAACACCGGGGAGCTGTTTTTT. Its protein is CASSYRGQGNTGELFF.

The rearrangement uses TRBV6-1 and TRBJ2-7, with D uncertain. The CDR3 is made up of 13 amino acids. The germline gives CDR1 MNHNS, CDR2 SASEGT. V lost 2 bases to trimming and J lost 4 bases, with 9 bases between them. The CDR3 coding sequence is TGTGCCAGCAGTGAATCCCACCAGTACGAGCAGTACTTC. This gives the protein CASSESHQYEQYF.

The chain combines TRBV7-2 with TRBJ1-2; D call uncertain. Per the germline V gene, CDR1 is SGHTA and CDR2 is FQGNSA. The V end lost 5 bases, the J end lost 1 base, and 14 bases lay between the germline ends. CDR3 size: 15 residues. As DNA, the CDR3 is TGTGCCAGCAGCCCTCGCCCGACCGGTAACTATGGCTACACCTTC. Translated: CASSPRPTGNYGYTF.

V is TRBV5-5 and J is TRBJ2-7; possibly TRBD1 for D (6 bases). The CDR3 spans 15 residues. Germline assignment: CDR1 SGHKS and CDR2 YYEKEE (reference sequence). Trimming stripped 4 bases from V and 3 bases from J, with 17 bases between. The CDR3 sequence: CASSPPHTGNYEQYF. Here the CDR3 DNA reads TGTGCCAGCAGCCCACCCCACACAGGGAACTACGAGCAGTACTTC.

The rearrangement joins TRBV7-8 to TRBJ2-3, with D perhaps given as TRBD1 or TRBD2 (5 bases each). The V gene's germline CDR1 is SGHVS and CDR2 FQNEAQ. V was cut by 5 bases and J by 1 base, with 16 bases left in between. The CDR3 covers 16 residues. CDR3 protein: CASSTRGREGTDTQYF. CDR3 coding DNA: TGTGCCAGCAGCACCCGGGGCAGGGAAGGCACAGATACGCAGTATTTT.